These 13 T cell receptor beta chains were sequenced from one sample in a study of CD8 T cells in ankylosing spondylitis (dated by TCRdb to the late 2010s). Results and caveats for the whole study, not just this receptor: A TCR beta motif made up of several highly homologous amino acid variants appeared to be characteristic of blood from ankylosing spondylitis patients.

Library creation used 5' RACE. This sample was sequenced with an Illumina HiSeq 2500. In-frame beta chains were kept once TCRdb had trimmed the public reads at Q25 with fastp and called clones with MiXCR. Duplicate CDR3 protein sequences are folded into a single record with the most common DNA and genes. Here the sample has around 440,000 distinct CDR3 sequences; 15% to 20% occur a single time. The leading ten clones occupy just over 1% of the sample. These receptors are not linked to any known antigen. The sample taken for sequencing was blood, either unsorted or a sorted T cell fraction (not recorded which). These receptors were obtained from a male donor with ankylosing spondylitis.

Only a few counts were recorded for this clonotype. V is TRBV5-1 and J is TRBJ2-3, with D possibly matching TRBD2 (6 bases). The V end was cut by 4 bases, the J end by 3 bases, with 15 bases between. Germline CDR1 is SGHRS and CDR2 is YFSETQ. The CDR3 covers 15 residues. Here the CDR3 reads CASSAEVGGTDTQYF. The DNA of the CDR3 is TGCGCCAGCAGCGCCGAGGTGGGGGGAACAGATACGCAGTATTTT.

This clonotype has at least ten counts. This chain connects TRBV5-6 to TRBJ1-2; TRBD1 might be the D (5 bases). The CDR3 loop spans 15 amino acids. V was clipped by 4 bases and J by 7 bases, with 20 bases between them. CDR1 and CDR2 (germline): SGHDT, YYEEEE. CDR3 protein: CASSTLDKPVGGYTF. The CDR3 DNA reads TGTGCCAGCAGCACCCTGGACAAGCCGGTGGGTGGCTACACCTTC.

This clonotype showed up just a few times. For the CDR3, the DNA is TGTGCCACCAGTGATTTTGGCAACAGGATAAATCATAGCAATCAGCCCCAGCATTTT. Encoded protein: CATSDFGNRINHSNQPQHF. The chain carries TRBV24-1 and TRBJ1-5, with D perhaps matching TRBD1 (5 bases). Trimming removed 1 base from V and 0 bases from J, with 18 bases in between. The CDR3 is 19 amino acids. Germline V lookup: CDR1 KGHDR, CDR2 SFDVKD.

This clonotype was detected a few times. The V call is TRBV20-1, the J call TRBJ2-1; D remains ambiguous. The V end was cut by 1 base, the J end by 5 bases, with 15 bases between. The CDR3 contains 15 residues. Germline V lookup: CDR1 DFQATT, CDR2 SNEGSKA (reference sequence). The CDR3 here is CSARVSASIDNEQFF. CDR3 nucleotides: TGCAGTGCTAGAGTCTCCGCCTCAATCGACAATGAGCAGTTCTTC.

This rearrangement joins TRBV20-1 to TRBJ1-6; 12 bases line up with TRBD1. J gave up 8 bases and V 2 bases, and 10 bases lay outside the gene matches. The CDR3 loop spans 17 amino acids. Germline CDR1 and CDR2: DFQATT and SNEGSKA (reference sequence). As DNA, the CDR3 is TGCAGTGCTAGACTCAGTGGGGGGACAGGGGGCGATTCACCCCTCCACTTT. This encodes CSARLSGGTGGDSPLHF.

The V gene is TRBV6-5, the J gene TRBJ2-4, with a tentative D call TRBD2 (6 bases). This CDR3 is 16 amino acids long. Germline V gene data show CDR1 as MNHEY and CDR2 as SVGAGI. Deletions cut 0 bases from V and 0 bases from J, with 9 bases between. The CDR3, as DNA: TGTGCCAGCAGTTACTCTCGGGAGTTAGCCAAAAACATTCAGTACTTC. This encodes CASSYSRELAKNIQYF.

This clonotype was detected only a few times. This rearrangement joins TRBV28 to TRBJ2-5, with TRBD2 identical over 8 bases. Germline V gives CDR1 MDHEN, CDR2 SYDVKM. The CDR3 loop spans 15 amino acids. V gave up 5 bases and J gave up 4 bases; unmatched junction bases: 9. The CDR3 is CASSTRGSGIETQYF. The DNA for the CDR3 is TGTGCCAGCAGTACCCGGGGTAGCGGGATAGAGACCCAGTACTTC. Full variable domain (remainder filled in from reference TRBV28 and TRBJ2-5): DVKVTQSSRYLVKRTGEKVFLECVQDMDHENMFWYRQDPGLGLRLIYFSYDVKMKEKGDIPEGYSVSREKKERFSLILESASTNQTSMYLCASSTRGSGIETQYFGPGTRLLVL.

This clonotype was counted between two and nine times. This sequence joins TRBV6-2 or TRBV6-3 and TRBJ2-1; 7 bases are a match to TRBD1. This CDR3 is 11 amino acids long. Looked up from germline, CDR1 is MNHEY and CDR2 is SVGEGT. The junction had 4 bases not matched to a gene; V was cut back by 7 bases and J by 10 bases. The CDR3 sequence is CASTGTAEQFF. The CDR3 DNA sequence: TGTGCCAGCACCGGGACAGCCGAGCAGTTCTTC.

This clonotype has a handful of counts. The rearrangement joins TRBV18 to TRBJ2-5, with D possibly being TRBD2 (6 bases). The CDR3 totals 14 residues. Germline V gene data show CDR1 as KGHSH and CDR2 as LQKENI. The V and J ends lost 2 bases and 5 bases respectively, with 12 bases between them. CDR3 sequence reads: CASSPEALAETQYF. CDR3 nucleotide sequence: TGTGCCAGCTCACCAGAGGCGCTAGCGGAGACCCAGTACTTC.

In this sample, this clonotype turned up a few times. The chain recombines TRBV20-1 with TRBJ1-1; D uncertain. The V gene lost 4 bases and the J gene lost 0 bases, with 12 bases spanning the gap. This CDR3 is 14 amino acids long. From germline, CDR1 is DFQATT and CDR2 SNEGSKA (reference sequence). The CDR3: CSATKQTVNTEAFF. The CDR3 DNA sequence: TGCAGTGCTACGAAACAGACGGTGAACACTGAAGCTTTCTTT.

This clonotype was picked up many times. The chain is built from TRBV5-1 and TRBJ2-1; D is uncertain. The CDR3 runs 13 residues. Trimming stripped 0 bases from V and 5 bases from J, with 6 bases between. Germline loops: CDR1 SGHRS, CDR2 YFSETQ. This chain's CDR3 is CASSLVPDNEQFF. The CDR3, as DNA: TGCGCCAGCAGCTTGGTGCCCGACAATGAGCAGTTCTTC.

This clonotype was counted only a few times. This rearrangement joins TRBV11-2 to TRBJ2-3, with 9 nucleotides matching TRBD2. The junction had 11 bases not matched to a gene; V was cut back by 5 bases and J by 5 bases. Germline lookup yields CDR1 SGHAT and CDR2 FQNNGV. The CDR3 has 16 amino acids. CDR3 DNA sequence: TGTGCCAGCAGCCTCCTGGTAGCGGGGGTTGGAGATACGCAGTATTTT. This codes for CASSLLVAGVGDTQYF.

This clonotype was detected a few times. The chain couples TRBV27 to TRBJ2-5; 8 bases agree with TRBD2. This CDR3 contains 17 residues. V trimming: 6 bases; J trimming: 3 bases; junction bases outside the gene matches: 15. The germline V gene encodes CDR1 MNHEY and CDR2 SMNVEV (reference sequence). In DNA form, the CDR3 reads TGTGCCAGCAGACGAACCGCGGGGGGCTTGGGGAAAGAGACCCAGTACTTC. Amino acid sequence: CASRRTAGGLGKETQYF.